Listed here are 23 T cell receptor beta chains from one sample, sequenced in a study of CD8 T cells in ankylosing spondylitis. TCRdb passed the 5' RACE reads through MiXCR, listing each CDR3 protein once. The table has 100,000 to 150,000 distinct CDR3 sequences, roughly an eighth seen once. Material for sequencing was blood, either unsorted or a sorted T cell fraction (not recorded which). These receptors all come from a female donor with ankylosing spondylitis or in good health (not recorded which).

This chain uses TRBV20-1 with TRBJ1-6; tentative D call: TRBD1 (5 bases). V lost 3 bases and J 7 bases, leaving 10 bases between the germline ends. Germline V lookup: CDR1 DFQATT, CDR2 SNEGSKA (reference sequence). The CDR3 contains 13 residues. CDR3 DNA: TGCAGTGCTAGTAGGGACCCGAATTCACCCCTCCACTTT. Translation: CSASRDPNSPLHF.

This clonotype was recorded at least ten times. The gene calls are TRBV10-3 and TRBJ1-1; 7 positions match TRBD1. The CDR3 loop spans 18 amino acids. Germline lookup yields CDR1 ENHRY and CDR2 SYGVKD. V shed 4 bases, J shed 0 bases, and the junction held 14 bases outside the gene matches. In nucleotides, the CDR3 is TGTGCCATCAGTGGAAGTAAGGGGGCGGAGAGGGTGAACACTGAAGCTTTCTTT. It translates to CAISGSKGAERVNTEAFF.

This clonotype was recorded a few times. This chain joins TRBV7-9 and TRBJ2-2; D is perhaps TRBD2 (6 bases). The CDR3 length is 12 residues. Germline V gene data show CDR1 as SEHNR and CDR2 as FQNEAQ (reference sequence). The DNA for the CDR3 is TGTGCGGGGACTTCGAACACCGGGGAGCTGTTTTTT. Amino acids: CAGTSNTGELFF. Together with reference TRBV7-9 and TRBJ2-2, the CDR3 gives the full variable domain: DTGVSQNPRHKITKRGQNVTFRCDPISEHNRLYWYRQTLGQGPEFLTYFQNEAQLEKSRLLSDRFSAERPKGSFSTLEIQRTEQGDSAMYLCAGTSNTGELFFGEGSRLTVL.

This clonotype was observed many times. The rearrangement links TRBV9 to TRBJ1-4; D is possibly TRBD1 (5 bases). The CDR3 sequence is 16 residues long. Germline CDR1 SGDLS, CDR2 YYNGEE. V lost 3 bases and J lost 8, with 20 bases in between. CDR3 coding DNA: TGTGCCAGCAGCGAGGGGATCAGGGATTGGAGCGAAAAACTGTTTTTT. It yields the protein CASSEGIRDWSEKLFF.

V is TRBV18 and J is TRBJ2-1; 12 positions agree with TRBD2. Germline values: CDR1 KGHSH, CDR2 LQKENI. V shed 3 bases and J 9 bases; nucleotides not matched to a gene: 6. There are 15 residues in the CDR3. DNA of the CDR3: TGTGCCAGCTCACCTCTACTAGCGGGAGGAGGTGAGCAGTTCTTC. Residues: CASSPLLAGGGEQFF.

This clonotype was seen a handful of times. This rearrangement joins TRBV4-1 to TRBJ1-2; D is undetermined. Between the trimmed V and J ends, which lost 1 base and 6 bases, there was a span of 9 bases. This CDR3 region has 13 residues. In germline, CDR1 is MGHRA, CDR2 YSYEKL. CDR3 protein: CASSQVAGDGYTF. CDR3 in DNA: TGCGCCAGCAGCCAAGTAGCTGGGGATGGCTACACCTTC.

This clonotype has a count of ten or more. This chain links TRBV7-2 with TRBJ1-5, with a possible D match to TRBD1 (6 bases). CDR3 length: 14 amino acids. Germline V gene sequence: CDR1 SGHTA, CDR2 FQGNSA. Between the trimmed V and J ends, which lost 1 base and 5 bases, there was a span of 9 bases. The CDR3 sequence is CASSLEDSYQPQHF. In nucleotides, the CDR3 is TGTGCCAGCAGCTTAGAGGACAGCTATCAGCCCCAGCATTTT.

The J gene is TRBJ2-3, the V gene TRBV7-3; TRBD2 matches at 10 bases. CDR1 SGHTA and CDR2 FQGTGA come from the germline V gene. CDR3 length: 15 residues. The junction had 3 bases not matched to a gene; V was cut back by 1 base and J by 5 bases. This CDR3 reads CASSLILAGKDTQYF. CDR3 DNA: TGTGCCAGCAGCTTAATACTAGCGGGGAAAGATACGCAGTATTTT.

This clonotype appeared a few times. J is TRBJ2-3 and V is TRBV10-2; no clear D. The CDR3 consists of 19 residues. The germline V gene has CDR1 WSHSY and CDR2 SAAADI. V was cut by 3 bases and J by 1 base, with 23 bases left in between. In nucleotides, the CDR3 is TGCGCCAGCAGTGATGGCCTAGTCCGGAAGAAAAGAGGCACAGATACGCAGTATTTT. It translates to CASSDGLVRKKRGTDTQYF.

This clonotype was seen more than once but under ten times. The genes are TRBV20-1 and TRBJ2-1, with 8 bases fitting TRBD1. V dropped 6 bases and J dropped 9; count of bases not matched to a gene: 10. This CDR3 is 13 amino acids long. Germline V gives CDR1 DFQATT, CDR2 SNEGSKA (reference sequence). DNA for the CDR3: TGCAGTGCAACAGGACAGGGTTTCGGTGAGCAGTTCTTC. It codes for CSATGQGFGEQFF.

The J gene is TRBJ2-3, the V gene TRBV4-2, with unresolved D. The CDR3 has 12 amino acids. Trimming removed 3 bases from V and 6 bases from J, with 7 bases in between. In germline, CDR1 is LGHNA, CDR2 YNFKEQ. DNA for the CDR3: TGTGCCAGCAGCCATCTCTTCGATACGCAGTATTTT. It codes for CASSHLFDTQYF.

This chain connects TRBV27 to TRBJ2-1; 11 nucleotides agree with TRBD2. The junction had 9 bases not matched to a gene; V was cut back by 5 bases and J by 9 bases. The CDR3 consists of 15 residues. The V gene's germline CDR1 is MNHEY and CDR2 SMNVEV (reference sequence). The CDR3 spells CASSVTSGVLSEQFF. CDR3 bases: TGTGCCAGCAGTGTGACTAGCGGGGTTTTGAGTGAGCAGTTCTTC.

The chain couples TRBV7-3 to TRBJ2-7; TRBD1 agrees at 8 bases. The CDR3 consists of 15 residues. Trimming took 5 bases from V and 3 from J; bases not matched to a gene: 9. The germline CDR1 and CDR2 sequences are SGHTA and FQGTGA. The CDR3 loop reads CASSLGTGVGYEQYF. The CDR3 DNA is TGTGCCAGCAGCCTTGGGACAGGCGTTGGCTACGAGCAGTACTTC.

This clonotype showed up many times. The rearrangement joins TRBV18 to TRBJ1-3; 8 bases agree with TRBD1. V trimming: 2 bases; J trimming: 4 bases; junction bases outside the gene matches: 4. In germline, CDR1 is KGHSH, CDR2 LQKENI. The CDR3 has 15 residues. The CDR3, as DNA: TGTGCCAGCTCACCAAGCCGGACAGGGGGAAACACCATATATTTT. This gives the protein CASSPSRTGGNTIYF.

CDR3 DNA sequence: TGTGCCAGCAGCCCAACCACCGAGCAGTACTTC. It translates to CASSPTTEQYF. The chain is built from TRBV7-9 and TRBJ2-7; D remains ambiguous. Germline V CDR1 and CDR2: SEHNR, FQNEAQ (reference sequence). This CDR3 comprises 11 residues. With 5 bases removed from V and 6 bases from J, the gap between germline ends came to 8 bases.

This sequence joins TRBV7-8 and TRBJ2-1; a weak D match, TRBD1 (6 bases). The V gene lost 3 bases and the J gene lost 5 bases, with 11 bases spanning the gap. CDR1 is SGHVS, CDR2 FQNEAQ, per germline. The CDR3 totals 14 residues. CDR3 coding DNA: TGTGCCAGCAGCTTTTCGAGGGGGAACAATGAGCAGTTCTTC. This encodes CASSFSRGNNEQFF.

In this sample, this clonotype turned up many times. The gene calls are TRBV7-2 and TRBJ1-3; D not resolved. The germline V gene has CDR1 SGHTA and CDR2 FQGNSA. This CDR3 region has 14 residues. V was clipped by 1 base and J by 1 base, with 5 bases between them. The CDR3 region has the DNA TGTGCCAGCAGCTTAGTTGATTCTGGAAACACCATATATTTT. Translated, it gives CASSLVDSGNTIYF. Based on the CDR3 plus reference TRBV7-2 and TRBJ1-3, the full variable domain is GAGVSQSPSNKVTEKGKDVELRCDPISGHTALYWYRQSLGQGLEFLIYFQGNSAPDKSGLPSDRFSAERTGGSVSTLTIQRTQQEDSAVYLCASSLVDSGNTIYFGEGSWLTVV.

This clonotype has at least ten counts. The chain links TRBV24-1 to TRBJ2-3; the D is unclear. CDR1 is KGHDR, CDR2 SFDVKD, per germline. The V end lost 5 bases, the J end lost 2 bases, and 4 bases lay between the germline ends. The CDR3 has 12 residues. CDR3 in DNA: TGTGCCACCAGTGGATCCACAGATACGCAGTATTTT. Translating gives CATSGSTDTQYF.

This clonotype was seen many times. The V call is TRBV9, the J call TRBJ2-2; D remains unclear. The CDR3 has 13 residues. Per the germline V gene, CDR1 is SGDLS and CDR2 is YYNGEE. The ends were cut back, 2 bases at V and 4 bases at J, with 6 bases in the middle. The CDR3 spells CASSVDLTGELFF. CDR3 coding DNA: TGTGCCAGCAGCGTGGACCTCACCGGGGAGCTGTTTTTT.

This clonotype was detected only a few times. The gene calls are TRBV5-1 and TRBJ2-3, with D tentatively TRBD2 (6 bases). This CDR3 is built from 18 residues. Per the germline V gene, CDR1 is SGHRS and CDR2 is YFSETQ. The ends were cut back, 0 bases at V and 2 bases at J, with 19 bases in the middle. CDR3 sequence (DNA): TGCGCCAGCAGCTTGGCCGCTAAGGCTAGCGTAGACACAGATACGCAGTATTTT. Translated, it gives CASSLAAKASVDTDTQYF.

This clonotype showed up just a few times. The rearrangement uses TRBV7-9 and TRBJ2-1; the match to TRBD1 covers 9 bases. The V and J ends lost 0 bases and 9 bases, in that order; junction bases with no gene match: 9. The CDR3 contains 16 residues. CDR1 and CDR2 (germline): SEHNR, FQNEAQ (reference sequence). CDR3 coding DNA: TGTGCCAGCAGCTTAGCACATGGACAGGGGAGAGGTGAGCAGTTCTTC. Encoded protein: CASSLAHGQGRGEQFF.

Ten or more counts support this clonotype. This chain links TRBV20-1 with TRBJ2-5; tentatively, D is TRBD1 (6 bases). Trimming stripped 3 bases from V and 0 bases from J, with 11 bases between. The CDR3 contains 14 residues. Germline assignment: CDR1 DFQATT and CDR2 SNEGSKA (reference sequence). The CDR3 loop reads CSASRGRNQETQYF. In DNA form, the CDR3 reads TGCAGTGCTAGCAGGGGACGGAACCAAGAGACCCAGTACTTC.

The gene calls are TRBV12-3 or TRBV12-4 and TRBJ1-2; 7 nucleotides align to TRBD1. This CDR3 is built from 14 residues. J lost 5 bases, V lost 2 bases, and 5 bases had no gene match. For the CDR3, the DNA is TGTGCCAGCAGTTTAAGGACAGGCCCGTATGGCTACACCTTC. Protein product: CASSLRTGPYGYTF.